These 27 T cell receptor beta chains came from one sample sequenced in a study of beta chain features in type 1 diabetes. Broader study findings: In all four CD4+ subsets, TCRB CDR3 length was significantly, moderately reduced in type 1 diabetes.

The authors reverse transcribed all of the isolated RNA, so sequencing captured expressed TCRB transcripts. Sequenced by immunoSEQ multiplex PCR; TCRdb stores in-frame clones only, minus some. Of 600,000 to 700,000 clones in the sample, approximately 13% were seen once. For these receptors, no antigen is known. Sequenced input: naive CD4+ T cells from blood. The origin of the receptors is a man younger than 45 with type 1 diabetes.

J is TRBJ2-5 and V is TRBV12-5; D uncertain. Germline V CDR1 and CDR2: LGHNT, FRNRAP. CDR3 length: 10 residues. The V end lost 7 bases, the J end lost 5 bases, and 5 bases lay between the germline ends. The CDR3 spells CASDWETQYF. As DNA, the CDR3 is TGTGCTAGTGACTGGGAGACCCAGTACTTC. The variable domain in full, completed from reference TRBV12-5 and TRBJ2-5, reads DARVTQTPRHKVTEMGQEVTMRCQPILGHNTVFWYRQTMMQGLELLAYFRNRAPLDDSGMPKDRFSAEMPDATLATLKIQPSEPRDSAVYFCASDWETQYFGPGTRLLVL.

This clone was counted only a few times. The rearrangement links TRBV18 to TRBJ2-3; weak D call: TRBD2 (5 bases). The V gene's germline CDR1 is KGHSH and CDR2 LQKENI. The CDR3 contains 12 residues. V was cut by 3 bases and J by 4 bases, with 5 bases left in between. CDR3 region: CASSPSADTQYF. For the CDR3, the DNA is TGTGCCAGCTCACCTAGCGCAGATACGCAGTATTTT.

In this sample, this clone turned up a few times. The CDR3 sequence: CASSFSGQAHEQFF. The CDR3 DNA is TGTGCCAGCAGCTTCTCGGGACAGGCCCATGAGCAGTTCTTC. V and J are TRBV7-9 and TRBJ2-1; TRBD1 matches at 8 bases. Germline V gene sequence: CDR1 SEHNR, CDR2 FQNEAQ (reference sequence). Trimming cost V 3 bases and J 8 bases; bases outside gene matches: 6. The length of the CDR3 is 14 residues.

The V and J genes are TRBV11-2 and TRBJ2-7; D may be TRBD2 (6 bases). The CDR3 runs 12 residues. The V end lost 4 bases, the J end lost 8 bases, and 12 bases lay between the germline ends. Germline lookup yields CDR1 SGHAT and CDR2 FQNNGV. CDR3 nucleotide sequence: TGTGCCAGCAGCTCTGTCGGGAGCCAGCAGTACTTC. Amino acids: CASSSVGSQQYF.

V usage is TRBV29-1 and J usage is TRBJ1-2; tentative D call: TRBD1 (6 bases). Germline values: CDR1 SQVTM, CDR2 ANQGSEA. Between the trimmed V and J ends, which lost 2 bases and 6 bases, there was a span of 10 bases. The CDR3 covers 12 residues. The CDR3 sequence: CSVENRDNGYTF. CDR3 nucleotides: TGCAGCGTTGAAAACAGGGATAATGGCTACACCTTC.

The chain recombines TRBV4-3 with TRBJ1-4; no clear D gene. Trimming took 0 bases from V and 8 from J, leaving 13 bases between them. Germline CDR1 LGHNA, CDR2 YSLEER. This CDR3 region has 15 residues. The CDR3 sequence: CASSQDLGYTEKLFF. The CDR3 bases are TGCGCCAGCAGCCAAGATCTAGGATATACGGAAAAACTGTTTTTT.

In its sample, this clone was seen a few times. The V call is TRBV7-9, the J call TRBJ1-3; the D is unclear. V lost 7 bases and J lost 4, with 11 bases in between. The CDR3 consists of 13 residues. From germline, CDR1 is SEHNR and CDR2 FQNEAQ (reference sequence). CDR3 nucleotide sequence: TGTGCCAGCAACTTCGTATCGGGAAACACCATATATTTT. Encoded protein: CASNFVSGNTIYF. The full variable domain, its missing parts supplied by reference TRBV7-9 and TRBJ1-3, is DTGVSQNPRHKITKRGQNVTFRCDPISEHNRLYWYRQTLGQGPEFLTYFQNEAQLEKSRLLSDRFSAERPKGSFSTLEIQRTEQGDSAMYLCASNFVSGNTIYFGEGSWLTVV.

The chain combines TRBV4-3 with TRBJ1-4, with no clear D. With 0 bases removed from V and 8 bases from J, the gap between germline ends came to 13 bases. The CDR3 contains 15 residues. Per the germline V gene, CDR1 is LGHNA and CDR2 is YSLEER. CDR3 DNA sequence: TGCGCCAGCAGCCAAGATCCGAGACCTCGGGAAAAACTGTTTTTT. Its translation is CASSQDPRPREKLFF.

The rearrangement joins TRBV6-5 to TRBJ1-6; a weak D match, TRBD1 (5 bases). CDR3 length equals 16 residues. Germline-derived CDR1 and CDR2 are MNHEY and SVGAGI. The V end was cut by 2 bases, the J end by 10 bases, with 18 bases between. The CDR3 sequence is CASSYESGREGSPLHF. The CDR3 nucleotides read TGTGCCAGCAGTTACGAGAGTGGCAGGGAAGGGTCACCCCTCCACTTT.

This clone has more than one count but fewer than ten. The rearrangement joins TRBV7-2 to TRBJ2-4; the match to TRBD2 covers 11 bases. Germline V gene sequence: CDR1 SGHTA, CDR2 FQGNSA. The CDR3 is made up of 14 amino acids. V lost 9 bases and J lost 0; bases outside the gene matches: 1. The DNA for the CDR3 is TGTGCCAGTACTAGCGGGGGAGCCAAAAACATTCAGTACTTC. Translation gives CASTSGGAKNIQYF.

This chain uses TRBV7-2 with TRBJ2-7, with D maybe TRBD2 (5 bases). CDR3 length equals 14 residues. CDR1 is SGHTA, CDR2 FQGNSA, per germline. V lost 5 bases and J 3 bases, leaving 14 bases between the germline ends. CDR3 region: CASSRGVKSYEQYF. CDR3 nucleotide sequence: TGTGCCAGCAGCCGGGGAGTCAAGAGCTACGAGCAGTACTTC.

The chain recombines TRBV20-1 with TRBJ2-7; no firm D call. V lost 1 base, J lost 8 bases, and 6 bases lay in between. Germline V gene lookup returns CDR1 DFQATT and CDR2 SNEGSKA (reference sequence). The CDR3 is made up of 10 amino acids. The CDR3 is CSARAQKQYF. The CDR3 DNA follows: TGCAGTGCTAGAGCTCAAAAGCAGTACTTC.

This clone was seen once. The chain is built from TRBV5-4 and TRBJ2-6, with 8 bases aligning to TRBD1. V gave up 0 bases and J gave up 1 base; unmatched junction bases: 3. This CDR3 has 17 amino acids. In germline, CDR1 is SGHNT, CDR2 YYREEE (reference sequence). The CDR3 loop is CASSLGQGASGANVLTF. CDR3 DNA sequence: TGTGCCAGCAGCTTGGGTCAGGGGGCGTCTGGGGCCAACGTCCTGACTTTC.

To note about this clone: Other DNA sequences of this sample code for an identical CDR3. CDR3 in amino acids: CASSYSRNQPQHF. The DNA of the CDR3 is TGTGCCAGCAGTTACTCGCGCAATCAGCCCCAGCATTTT. V and J are TRBV6-5 and TRBJ1-5; D call uncertain. The CDR3 spans 13 residues. Germline V gene lookup returns CDR1 MNHEY and CDR2 SVGAGI. Deletions cut 0 bases from V and 2 bases from J, with 2 bases between.

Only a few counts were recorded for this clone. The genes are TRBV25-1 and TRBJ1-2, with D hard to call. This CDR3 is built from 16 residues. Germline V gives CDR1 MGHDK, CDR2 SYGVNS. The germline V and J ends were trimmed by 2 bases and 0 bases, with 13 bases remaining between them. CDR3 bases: TGTGCCAGCAGTGAAGTAGGTACAGCAGCTAACTATGGCTACACCTTC. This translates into CASSEVGTAANYGYTF.

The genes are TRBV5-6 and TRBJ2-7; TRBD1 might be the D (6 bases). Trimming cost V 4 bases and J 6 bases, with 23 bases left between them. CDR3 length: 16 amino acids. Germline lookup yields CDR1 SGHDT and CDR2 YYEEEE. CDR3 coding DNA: TGTGCCAGCAGCCCTCGGCTCTCAGGGTTAGGGGGCGAGCAGTACTTC. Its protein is CASSPRLSGLGGEQYF. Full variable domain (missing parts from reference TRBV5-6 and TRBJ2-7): DAGVTQSPTHLIKTRGQQVTLRCSPKSGHDTVSWYQQALGQGPQFIFQYYEEEERQRGNFPDRFSGHQFPNYSSELNVNALLLGDSALYLCASSPRLSGLGGEQYFGPGTRLTVT.

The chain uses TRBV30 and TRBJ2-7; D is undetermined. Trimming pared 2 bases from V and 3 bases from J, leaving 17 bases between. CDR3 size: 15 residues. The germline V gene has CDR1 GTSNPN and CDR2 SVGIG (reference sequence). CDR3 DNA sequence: TGTGCCTGGAGTTTAAGGACGAGGAGAAACTACGAGCAGTACTTC. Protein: CAWSLRTRRNYEQYF. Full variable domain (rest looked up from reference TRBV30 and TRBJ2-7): SQTIHQWPATLVQPVGSPLSLECTVEGTSNPNLYWYRQAAGRGLQLLFYSVGIGQISSEVPQNLSASRPQDRQFILSSKKLLLSDSGFYLCAWSLRTRRNYEQYFGPGTRLTVT.

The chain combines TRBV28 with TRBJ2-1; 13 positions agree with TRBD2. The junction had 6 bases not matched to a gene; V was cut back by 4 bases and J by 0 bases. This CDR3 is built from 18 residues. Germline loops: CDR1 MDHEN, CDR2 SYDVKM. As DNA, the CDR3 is TGTGCCAGCAGTTCACTAGCGGGGGGGCCGAGCTCCTACAATGAGCAGTTCTTC. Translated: CASSSLAGGPSSYNEQFF.

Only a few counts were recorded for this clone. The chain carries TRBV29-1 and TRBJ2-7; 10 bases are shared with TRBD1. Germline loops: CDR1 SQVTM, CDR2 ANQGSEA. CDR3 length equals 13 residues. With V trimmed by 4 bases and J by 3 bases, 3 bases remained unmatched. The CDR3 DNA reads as TGCAGCGTTGGCGGGACAGGGGACTACGAGCAGTACTTC. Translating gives CSVGGTGDYEQYF.

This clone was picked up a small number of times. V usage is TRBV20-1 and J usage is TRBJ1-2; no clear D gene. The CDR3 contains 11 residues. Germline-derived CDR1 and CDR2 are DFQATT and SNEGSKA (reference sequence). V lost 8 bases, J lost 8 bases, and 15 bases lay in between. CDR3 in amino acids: CSPGGGQGYTF. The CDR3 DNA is TGCAGTCCCGGTGGAGGGCAGGGCTACACCTTC.

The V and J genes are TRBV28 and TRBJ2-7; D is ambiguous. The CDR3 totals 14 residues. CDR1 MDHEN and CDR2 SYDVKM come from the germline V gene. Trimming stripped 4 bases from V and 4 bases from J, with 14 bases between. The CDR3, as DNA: TGTGCCAGCAGTTCCATTTCGGGTCGGTACGAGCAGTACTTC. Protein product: CASSSISGRYEQYF.

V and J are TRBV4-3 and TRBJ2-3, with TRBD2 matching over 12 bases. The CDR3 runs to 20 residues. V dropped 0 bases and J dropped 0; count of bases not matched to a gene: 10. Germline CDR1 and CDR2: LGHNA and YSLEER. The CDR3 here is CASSQDRTSGVLGSTDTQYF. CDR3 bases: TGCGCCAGCAGCCAAGATAGGACTAGCGGGGTCTTGGGGAGCACAGATACGCAGTATTTT.

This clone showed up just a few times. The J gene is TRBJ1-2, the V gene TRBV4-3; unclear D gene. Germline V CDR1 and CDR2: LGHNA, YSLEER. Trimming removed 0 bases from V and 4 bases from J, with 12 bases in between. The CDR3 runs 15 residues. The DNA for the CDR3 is TGCGCCAGCAGCCAAGAAGGGAGAGGGCCCTATGGCTACACCTTC. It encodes CASSQEGRGPYGYTF.

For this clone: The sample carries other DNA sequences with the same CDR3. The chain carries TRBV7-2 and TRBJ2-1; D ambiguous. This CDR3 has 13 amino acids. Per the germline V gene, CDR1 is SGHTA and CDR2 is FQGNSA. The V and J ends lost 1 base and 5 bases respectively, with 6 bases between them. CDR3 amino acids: CASSLDRNNEQFF. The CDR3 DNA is TGTGCCAGCAGCTTAGACCGTAACAATGAGCAGTTCTTC.

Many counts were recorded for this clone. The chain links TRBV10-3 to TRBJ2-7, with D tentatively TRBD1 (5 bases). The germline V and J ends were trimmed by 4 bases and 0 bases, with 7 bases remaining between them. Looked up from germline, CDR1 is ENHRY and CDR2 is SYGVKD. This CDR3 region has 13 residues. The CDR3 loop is CAISVQGSYEQYF. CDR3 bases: TGTGCCATCAGTGTCCAGGGCTCCTACGAGCAGTACTTC.

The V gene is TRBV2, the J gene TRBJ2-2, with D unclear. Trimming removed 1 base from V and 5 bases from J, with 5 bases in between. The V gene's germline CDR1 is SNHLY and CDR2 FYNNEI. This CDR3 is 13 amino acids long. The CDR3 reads CASSEGLTGELFF. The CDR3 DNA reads TGTGCCAGCAGTGAAGGGCTTACCGGGGAGCTGTTTTTT.

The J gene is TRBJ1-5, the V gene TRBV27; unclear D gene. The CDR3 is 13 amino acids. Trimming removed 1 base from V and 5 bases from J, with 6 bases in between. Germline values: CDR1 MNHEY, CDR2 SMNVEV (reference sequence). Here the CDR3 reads CASSLFIDQPQHF. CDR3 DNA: TGTGCCAGCAGTTTATTTATCGATCAGCCCCAGCATTTT.